This record looks at one T cell receptor beta chain sequence and its context. This clone came up once. The specificity of this receptor is unknown. Per-base quality was not reported, and no clone a single base away is much larger than it. The germline V gene specifies SGHTS as CDR1 and YDEGEE as CDR2. There are 13 amino acids in the CDR3, from cysteine to phenylalanine inclusive. Solely the CDR3 DNA is kept, with 39 bases framed from the first base. The V end gives up 2 bases and the J end 7 bases, leaving 5 bases in the junction not matched to a gene. This sample is drawn from a study of shared clonotypes between healthy human individuals (dated by TCRdb to about 2020). Regarding the complete study: Two women and three men aged 18 to 49 years were included in the cohort. To increase sequencing depth and limit assay-specific biases, different laboratories used diverse techniques to prepare libraries and sequence TCR repertoires. For each donor, CD4 naive and CD4 memory were each given three plates, CD8 naive was given two plates, and CD8 memory was given one plate. To estimate repertoire size and how much clonotypes are shared between individuals, the study performed deep sequencing of blood TCR repertoires from a few healthy adults. Between about 0.94 and 8.9 billion PBMCs per donor were obtained by leukapheresis. Study-wide conclusions, independent of this receptor: Sampling was limited to blood, and TCR repertoires in tissue likely differ from TCR repertoires in blood. Pairwise subsampling indicated that sequencing depth was expected to affect the degree of clonotype sharing among donors. Higher generation probabilities were observed for clonotypes shared by all four sorted-subset donors than for non-shared clonotypes. Sharing across several donors was observed for around 5% of naive CD4, over 3% of naive CD8, 2% to 2.5% of memory CD4, and about 0.4% of memory CD8 clonotypes. Even with the large sequencing depth, rarefaction of the sorted-subset datasets indicated that sequencing was incomplete. Estimated clonotype richness was generally larger for naive than for memory subsets. The small number of donors limited the genetic and exposure-history diversity represented.

TCR CDR3 regions were amplified from genomic DNA by multiplex PCR using the deep immunoSEQ assay. Extracted genomic DNA from each cell subset was distributed evenly across all wells of several immunoSEQ 96-well plates, and each plate was treated as a replicate. For sorted subsets, each replicate PCR was loaded with around 200 ng genomic DNA, equivalent to 25,000 to 35,000 T cell genomes. The purified libraries were quantified using a Qubit 3.0 fluorometer, sized with a Bioanalyzer 2100, and then quantified again using the KAPA Library Quantification kit. Each immunoSEQ 96-well plate was sequenced on its own single-read 150-cycle Illumina NextSeq 550 flow cell. In the paper's pipeline: Because only junctional sequences without quality scores were contained in the immunoSEQ output, filtering matching that applied to full-length reads could not be performed. Sequences were annotated with PyIR, a Python wrapper for IgBLAST v1.9, using IMGT germline references to assign V/J genes and CDR3. Reads were filtered out if the reads had weak V/J assignments (E-value above 1e-6), no CDR3, stop codons, out-of-frame junctions, or ambiguous translated residues. V3J clonotypes were defined as sequences sharing an identical inferred V gene, J gene, and CDR3 amino acid sequence. Percentage overlap between repertoires was calculated by dividing the number of shared unique clonotypes by the size of the smaller repertoire. Repertoire richness was assessed with RTK rarefaction, the Chao1 estimator, and Recon v2.1 estimates of unobserved clonotypes. Generation probabilities were computed with OLGA for all TCRbeta clonotypes obtained by the gDNA method from several donors. Sourced from immuneACCESS, this table was stored by TCRdb with only in-frame sequences that have V and J called. A share of the clones is absent; for the studies checked, an unresolved V gene accounts for under half, and the remainder has no known explanation. Clone size and V and J calls were adopted from that table, with D and trimming inferred from the DNA. The sample profile shows about 800,000 clones; around 96% of them were found once. The ten most abundant clones make up roughly 0.23% of the sample.

For the CD8 naive samples, CD45RO-negative cells were positively selected for CCR7, yielding a CD45RA+CCR7+ population from which TemRA cells were excluded. Healthy HIV-negative adults with no recently reported acute infections or vaccinations were included as donors. Every donor was a Caucasian adult living in Nashville, Tennessee, USA. After blood collection by leukapheresis, PBMCs were isolated using Ficoll-Histopaque density gradient centrifugation and then cryopreserved in the vapor phase of liquid nitrogen. Analytical flow cytometry was used to check the purity and quantity of every magnetically sorted T cell population. Genomic DNA was isolated from every sorted fraction and measured by UV absorbance on a Nanodrop 2000c.

The specimen was naive CD8+ T cells sorted from blood. In the paper's terms, the cell subset or site label means: CD45RA+CCR7+. This chain joins TRBV5-8 to TRBJ2-7, and TRBD2 matches 8 of the central bases. The sequence was obtained from a man aged 25 to 45 in good health. The nucleotide sequence reads as follows: TGTGCCAGCAGCTTTCGGGAGGGCCTGGAGCAGTACTTC. Its translation is CASSFREGLEQYF.